This T cell receptor (beta chain) appears in the sequencing data of a study of shared clonotypes between healthy human individuals. CD8 cells classed as naive were CD45RO-negative and positively selected for CCR7, excluding terminally differentiated effector memory CD45RA+ cells. Those who donated were healthy HIV-negative adults, with no recent acute infections or vaccinations reported. V lost 7 bases, J lost 1 base, and 11 bases stayed unmatched. The V gene's germline CDR1 is SQVTM and CDR2 ANQGSEA. The CDR3 length is 16 residues. The table came from immunoSEQ multiplex PCR; TCRdb's copy has only in-frame clones and leaves some out. The sample shows around 2.1 million clones, 85% to 95% of them seen only once.

The sequence was collected from a man younger than 35 in good health. Some clones in this sample may be carry-over from other donors' samples. The rearrangement links TRBV29-1 to TRBJ2-2, with 8 bases matching TRBD2. The material sequenced was naive CD8+ T cells from PBMCs. The CDR3, as DNA: TGCAGCGCCCAGCGGGAGCCTAGAGGGAACACCGGGGAGCTGTTTTTT. It is translated as CSAQREPRGNTGELFF.